Sequencing of this TCR beta chain was carried out in a study of cytomegalovirus exposure and HLA in healthy donors. Study-wide context: Most donors, around 81% of over 350 genotyped, fell in the Caucasian-associated ancestry cluster.

PCR employed 60 Vbeta and 13 Jbeta primers. TCRdb's copy holds only in-frame clones and misses some; the assay was immunoSEQ multiplex PCR. This sample has more than 150,000 clones, with approximately 80% found just once. Concerning this clone: What it recognizes is unknown.

Overall study results and limits: Equally common other TCR beta chains were less clonally expanded than HLA-associated ones, a later analysis found. When a later analysis was performed, an Asian-associated ancestry cluster reportedly had fewer N-insertions than the approximately 690-donor mean. Some segments of the V type, notably TRBV6-2 and TRBV6-3, were excluded as indistinguishable.

The CDR3 has 16 amino acids. Germline V gene sequence: CDR1 SGHTA, CDR2 FQGNSA. The J segment lost 8 bases and the V segment lost 4 bases, leaving 12 bases of the junction unmatched. V gene TRBV7-2 combines with J gene TRBJ2-3, with TRBD2 matching 10 bases. The source of this sequence is a girl aged 10-17 years in good health and CMV-seropositive. Input material: PBMCs. The CDR3 reads CASSCPPGTSVCTQYF. In DNA form, the CDR3 reads TGTGCCAGCAGCTGCCCTCCCGGGACTAGCGTTTGTACGCAGTATTTT.